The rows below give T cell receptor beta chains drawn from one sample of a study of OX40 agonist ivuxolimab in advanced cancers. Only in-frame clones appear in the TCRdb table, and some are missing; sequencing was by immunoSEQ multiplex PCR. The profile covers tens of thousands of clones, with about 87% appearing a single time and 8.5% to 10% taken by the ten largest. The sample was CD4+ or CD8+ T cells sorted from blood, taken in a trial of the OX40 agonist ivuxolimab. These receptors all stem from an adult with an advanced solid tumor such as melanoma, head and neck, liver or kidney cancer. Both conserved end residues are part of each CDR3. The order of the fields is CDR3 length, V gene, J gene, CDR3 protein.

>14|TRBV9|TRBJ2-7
CASSVGTADYEQYF
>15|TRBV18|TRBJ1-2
CASSPRASTWYGYTF
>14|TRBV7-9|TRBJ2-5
CASSGTIFQETQYF
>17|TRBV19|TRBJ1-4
CATKFPGRGTGEEKLFF
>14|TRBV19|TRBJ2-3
CASRPGGRTDTQYF
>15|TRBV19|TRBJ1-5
CASSMRQVGNQPQHF
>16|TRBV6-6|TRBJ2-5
CASNILTGGTQETQYF
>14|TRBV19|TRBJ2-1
CASSRPPEDNEQFF
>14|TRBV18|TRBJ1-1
CASSSAFQVPEAFF
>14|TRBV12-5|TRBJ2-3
CASGLEGSGDTQYF
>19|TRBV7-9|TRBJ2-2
CASSFISGQPFSNTGELFF
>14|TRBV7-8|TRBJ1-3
CASSPGTSGNTIYF
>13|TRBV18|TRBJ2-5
CASSSGFEETQYF
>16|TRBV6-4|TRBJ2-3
CASSDSIAGGPDTQYF
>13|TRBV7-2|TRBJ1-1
CASRRQGNTEAFF
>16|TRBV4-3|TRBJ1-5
CASSQDYGVAVQPQHF
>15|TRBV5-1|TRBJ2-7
CASSLGLAETYEQYF
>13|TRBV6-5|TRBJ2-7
CASSQGTPYEQYF
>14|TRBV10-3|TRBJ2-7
CAISDPTDRAEQYF
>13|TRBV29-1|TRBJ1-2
CSKTGGVNYGYTF
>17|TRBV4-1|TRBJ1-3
CASSQRQTTSSGNTIYF
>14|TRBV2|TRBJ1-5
CASSPESGNQPQHF
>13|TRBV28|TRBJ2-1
CATRQGARGEQFF
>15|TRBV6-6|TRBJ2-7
CASSGDRGYAYEQYF
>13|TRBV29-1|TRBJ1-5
CSVEFGRGQPQHF
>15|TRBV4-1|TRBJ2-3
CASRVRAISTDTQYF
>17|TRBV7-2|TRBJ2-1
CASSLVTGVEIYNEQFF
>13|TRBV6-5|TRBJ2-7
CASRGNGRSEQYF
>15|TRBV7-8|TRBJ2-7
CASSLDGGASYEQYF
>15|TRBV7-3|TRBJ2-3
CASSLRAGSTDTQYF
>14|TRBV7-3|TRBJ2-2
CASSKNGNTGELFF
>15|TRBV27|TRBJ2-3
CASRWIAGNTDTQYF
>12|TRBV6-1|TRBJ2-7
CASSRTGDEQYF
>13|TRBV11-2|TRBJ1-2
CASSLSGFYGYTF
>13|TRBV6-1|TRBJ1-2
CASSGGSYYGYTF
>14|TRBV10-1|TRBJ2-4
CASSEGPDQNIQYF
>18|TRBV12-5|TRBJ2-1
CASSRETDSGSSYNEQFF
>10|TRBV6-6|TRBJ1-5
CASGYQPQHF
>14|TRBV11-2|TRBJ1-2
CASSPDPGNYGYTF
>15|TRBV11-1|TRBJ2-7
CASSLLADTLYEQYF
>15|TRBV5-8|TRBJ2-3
CASSLWGSSTDTQYF
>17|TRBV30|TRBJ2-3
CAWSVLYPGTSTDTQYF
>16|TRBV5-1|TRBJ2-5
CASSLAATGLQETQYF